This record concerns one T cell receptor beta chain sequence. Clones were sequenced by immunoSEQ multiplex PCR, and TCRdb holds only the in-frame ones, with some missing. The sample carries 55,000 to 75,000 clones, approximately 92% recorded once. The record originates from a study of technical replicates of blood from several donors. Germline CDR1 and CDR2: SGDLS and YYNGEE. The CDR3 is 13 residues long. V gave up 5 bases and J gave up 8 bases; unmatched junction bases: 8. The rearrangement uses TRBV9 and TRBJ2-3; 7 bases line up with TRBD2. The sequence derives from a human donor in good health. Some clones in this sample may be carry-over from other donors' samples. What was sequenced was PBMCs. The CDR3 DNA follows: TGTGCCAGCAGTTCTCGGACTAGTAGTACGCAGTATTTT. Translating gives CASSSRTSSTQYF.